Listed below are T cell receptor beta chains from one sample, sequenced in a study of identical twins. In TCRdb, the 5' RACE reads were re-called with MiXCR into one record per CDR3 protein. The profile covers more than 600,000 distinct CDR3 sequences, with approximately 18% appearing a single time and around 13% taken by the ten largest. Another study also made use of these data, one on T cells expressing NK-cell markers.

The sample was PBMCs. The source of these receptors is a woman between 18 and 30 years old in good health. The CDR3 runs from the conserved cysteine through the conserved F or W. D genes are given only for firm matches. Some rows have no size entry. The others give once, few or many, or a class for an expanded clone.

clone size,J gene,V gene,D gene,CDR3 protein,CDR3 DNA
NA,TRBJ2-7,TRBV12-5,TRBD2,CASGFHSGRAYEQYF,TGTGCTAGTGGTTTTCATAGCGGGAGGGCCTACGAGCAGTACTTC
NA,TRBJ2-7,TRBV20-1,TRBD1,CSAKGTGADEQYF,TGCAGTGCTAAAGGGACAGGGGCCGACGAGCAGTACTTC
few,TRBJ2-3,TRBV5-1,TRBD1,CASSSGGVSDTQYF,TGCGCCAGCAGCTCAGGGGGCGTTTCAGATACGCAGTATTTT
NA,TRBJ2-1,TRBV5-1,TRBD2,CASSEGLSNEQFF,TGCGCCAGCAGCGAGGGACTATCAAATGAGCAGTTCTTC
few,TRBJ2-2,TRBV12-3/TRBV12-4,NA,CASSLIRKNTGELFF,TGTGCCAGCAGTTTAATCCGGAAGAACACCGGGGAGCTGTTTTTT
NA,TRBJ2-7,TRBV29-1,TRBD1,CSVEGPPGTGGYEQYF,TGCAGCGTTGAAGGGCCCCCCGGGACAGGGGGCTACGAGCAGTACTTC
NA,TRBJ2-7,TRBV12-3/TRBV12-4,NA,CASSFVGTYEQYF,TGTGCCAGCAGTTTTGTCGGAACCTACGAGCAGTACTTC
few,TRBJ2-3,TRBV5-1,NA,CASSLGTAPSTDTQYF,TGCGCCAGCAGCTTGGGGACAGCCCCTAGCACAGATACGCAGTATTTT
few,TRBJ2-7,TRBV12-3/TRBV12-4,NA,CASRWGDEQYF,TGTGCCAGCAGGTGGGGTGACGAGCAGTACTTC
few,TRBJ1-1,TRBV12-3/TRBV12-4,NA,CASSARTMNTEAFF,TGTGCCAGCAGTGCGCGTACAATGAACACTGAAGCTTTCTTT
few,TRBJ2-7,TRBV10-2,NA,CASSEGSYYEQYF,TGCGCCAGCAGTGAGGGCAGTTACTACGAGCAGTACTTC
NA,TRBJ2-5,TRBV5-5,NA,CASSYTASPEIRYF,TGTGCCAGCAGCTATACAGCTTCTCCGGAGATTCGGTACTTC